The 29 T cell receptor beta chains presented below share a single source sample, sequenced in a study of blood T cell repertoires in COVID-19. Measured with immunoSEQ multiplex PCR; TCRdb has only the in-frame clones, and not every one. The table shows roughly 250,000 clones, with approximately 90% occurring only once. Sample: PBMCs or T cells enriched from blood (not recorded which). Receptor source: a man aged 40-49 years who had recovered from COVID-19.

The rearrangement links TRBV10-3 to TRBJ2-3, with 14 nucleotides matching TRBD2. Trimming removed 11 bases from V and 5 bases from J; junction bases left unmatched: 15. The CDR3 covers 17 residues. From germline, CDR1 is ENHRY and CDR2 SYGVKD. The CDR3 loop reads CAARAGTSGSIGDTQYF. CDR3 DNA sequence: TGTGCCGCTCGAGCGGGGACTAGCGGGAGTATTGGAGATACGCAGTATTTT.

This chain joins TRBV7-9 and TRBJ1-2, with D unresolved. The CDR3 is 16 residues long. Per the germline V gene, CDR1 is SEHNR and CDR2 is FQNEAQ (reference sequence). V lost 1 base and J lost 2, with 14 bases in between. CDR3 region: CASSLGSGRDNYGYTF. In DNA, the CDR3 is TGTGCCAGCAGCTTAGGGTCGGGGAGAGACAACTATGGCTACACCTTC.

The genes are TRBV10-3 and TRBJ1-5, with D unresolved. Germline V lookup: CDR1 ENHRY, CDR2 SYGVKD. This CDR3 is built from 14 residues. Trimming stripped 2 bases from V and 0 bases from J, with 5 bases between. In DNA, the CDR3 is TGTGCCATCAGTGAGGCCAGTAGCAATCAGCCCCAGCATTTT. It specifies CAISEASSNQPQHF.

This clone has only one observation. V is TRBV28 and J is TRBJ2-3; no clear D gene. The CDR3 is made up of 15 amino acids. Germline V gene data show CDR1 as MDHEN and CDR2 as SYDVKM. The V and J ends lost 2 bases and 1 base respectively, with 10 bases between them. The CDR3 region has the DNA TGTGCCAGCAGTTTAGTACAATTCGGCACAGATACGCAGTATTTT. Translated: CASSLVQFGTDTQYF.

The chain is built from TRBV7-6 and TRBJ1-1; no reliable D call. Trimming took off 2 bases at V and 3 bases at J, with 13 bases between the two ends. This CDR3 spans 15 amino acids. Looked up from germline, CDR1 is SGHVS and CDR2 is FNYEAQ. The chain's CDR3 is CASSLTSGYYTEAFF. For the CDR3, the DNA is TGTGCCAGCAGCTTAACGTCGGGGTATTACACTGAAGCTTTCTTT.

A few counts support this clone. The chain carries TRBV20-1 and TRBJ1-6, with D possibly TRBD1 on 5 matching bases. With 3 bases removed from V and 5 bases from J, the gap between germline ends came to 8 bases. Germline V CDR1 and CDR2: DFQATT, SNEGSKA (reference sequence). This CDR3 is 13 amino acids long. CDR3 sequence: CSASLQDNSPLHF. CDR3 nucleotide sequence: TGCAGTGCTAGTTTACAGGATAATTCACCCCTCCACTTT.

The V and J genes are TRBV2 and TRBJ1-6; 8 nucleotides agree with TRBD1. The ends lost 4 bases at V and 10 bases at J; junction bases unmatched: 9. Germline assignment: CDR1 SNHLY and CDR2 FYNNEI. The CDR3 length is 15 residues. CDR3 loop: CASSVSDRGSSPLHF. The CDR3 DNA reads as TGTGCCAGCAGTGTCTCTGACAGGGGCTCGTCACCCCTCCACTTT. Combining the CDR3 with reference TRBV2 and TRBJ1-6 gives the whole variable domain EPEVTQTPSHQVTQMGQEVILRCVPISNHLYFYWYRQILGQKVEFLVSFYNNEISEKSEIFDDQFSVERPDGSNFTLKIRSTKLEDSAMYFCASSVSDRGSSPLHFGNGTRLTVT.

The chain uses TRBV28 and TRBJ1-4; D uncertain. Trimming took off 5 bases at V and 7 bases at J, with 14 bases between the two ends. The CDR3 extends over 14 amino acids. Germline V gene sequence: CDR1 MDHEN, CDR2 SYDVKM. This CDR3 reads CASSGGEWGEKLFF. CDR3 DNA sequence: TGTGCCAGCAGTGGAGGCGAGTGGGGTGAAAAACTGTTTTTT.

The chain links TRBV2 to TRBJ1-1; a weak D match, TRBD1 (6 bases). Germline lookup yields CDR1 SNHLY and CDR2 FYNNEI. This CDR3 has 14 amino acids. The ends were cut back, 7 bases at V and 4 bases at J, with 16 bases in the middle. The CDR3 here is CASTRDTGSTEAFF. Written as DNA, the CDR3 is TGTGCCAGCACCCGGGACACAGGAAGCACTGAAGCTTTCTTT.

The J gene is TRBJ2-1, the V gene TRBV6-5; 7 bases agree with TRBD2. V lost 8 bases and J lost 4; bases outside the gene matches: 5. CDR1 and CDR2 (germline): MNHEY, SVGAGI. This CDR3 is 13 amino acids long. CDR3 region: CASLSGVYNEQFF. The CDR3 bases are TGTGCCAGCCTAAGCGGGGTGTACAATGAGCAGTTCTTC.

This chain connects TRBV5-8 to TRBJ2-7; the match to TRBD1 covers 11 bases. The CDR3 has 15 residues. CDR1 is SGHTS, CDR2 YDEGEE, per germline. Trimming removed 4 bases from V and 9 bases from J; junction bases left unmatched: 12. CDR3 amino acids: CASSPRRTGGAGQYF. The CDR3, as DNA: TGTGCCAGCAGCCCACGACGGACAGGGGGCGCTGGGCAGTACTTC.

The CDR3 DNA follows: TGTGCCAGCACTAGCGGGGGGGTACCCTACAATGAGCAGTTCTTC. Protein product: CASTSGGVPYNEQFF. The chain combines TRBV9 with TRBJ2-1, with 12 bases aligning to TRBD2. The CDR3 consists of 15 residues. Germline V gene sequence: CDR1 SGDLS, CDR2 YYNGEE. With 6 bases clipped from V and 2 bases from J, the junction kept 3 bases outside the gene matches.

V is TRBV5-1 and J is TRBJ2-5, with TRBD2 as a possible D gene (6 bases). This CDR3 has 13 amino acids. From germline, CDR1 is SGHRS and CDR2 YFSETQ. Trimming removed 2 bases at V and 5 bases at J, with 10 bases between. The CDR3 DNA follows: TGCGCCAGCAGCTTTTCAGGAGGGGAGACCCAGTACTTC. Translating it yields CASSFSGGETQYF. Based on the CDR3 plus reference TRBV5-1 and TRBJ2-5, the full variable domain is KAGVTQTPRYLIKTRGQQVTLSCSPISGHRSVSWYQQTPGQGLQFLFEYFSETQRNKGNFPGRFSGRQFSNSRSEMNVSTLELGDSALYLCASSFSGGETQYFGPGTRLLVL.

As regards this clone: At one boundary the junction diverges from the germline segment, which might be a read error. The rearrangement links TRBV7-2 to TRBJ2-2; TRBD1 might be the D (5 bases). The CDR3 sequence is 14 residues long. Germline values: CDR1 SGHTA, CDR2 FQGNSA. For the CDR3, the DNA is TGTGCCAGCAACTTACAGGTAGAAAGCGGGGAGCTGTTTTTT. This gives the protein CASNLQVESGELFF.

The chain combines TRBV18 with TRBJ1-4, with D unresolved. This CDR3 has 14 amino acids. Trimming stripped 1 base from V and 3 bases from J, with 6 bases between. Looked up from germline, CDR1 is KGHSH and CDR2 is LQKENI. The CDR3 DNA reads TGTGCCAGCTCACCACGCTCAGCTAATGAAAAACTGTTTTTT. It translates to CASSPRSANEKLFF.

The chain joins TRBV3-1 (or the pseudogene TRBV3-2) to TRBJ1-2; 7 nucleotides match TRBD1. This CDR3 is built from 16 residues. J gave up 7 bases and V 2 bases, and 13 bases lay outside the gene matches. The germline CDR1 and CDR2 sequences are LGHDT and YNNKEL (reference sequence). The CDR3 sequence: CASSQSEGARVRGYTF. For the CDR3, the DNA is TGTGCCAGCAGCCAATCAGAGGGGGCCAGGGTTCGTGGCTACACCTTC.

CDR3 region: CSVERTSLGVEQFF. CDR3 DNA sequence: TGCAGCGTTGAGCGGACTAGCCTGGGGGTGGAGCAGTTCTTC. V is TRBV29-1 and J is TRBJ2-1, with 8 bases matching TRBD2. This CDR3 has 14 amino acids. Germline CDR1 and CDR2: SQVTM and ANQGSEA. V gave up 3 bases and J gave up 10 bases; unmatched junction bases: 11.

The CDR3 DNA reads as TGTGCCAGCAGCTTGCGCGGTATAGACTCACCCCTCCACTTT. Its translation is CASSLRGIDSPLHF. The chain employs TRBV5-6 and TRBJ1-6; no firm D call. The ends were cut back, 1 base at V and 10 bases at J, with 12 bases in the middle. Germline-derived CDR1 and CDR2 are SGHDT and YYEEEE. This CDR3 has 14 amino acids. Based on the CDR3 plus reference TRBV5-6 and TRBJ1-6, the full variable domain is DAGVTQSPTHLIKTRGQQVTLRCSPKSGHDTVSWYQQALGQGPQFIFQYYEEEERQRGNFPDRFSGHQFPNYSSELNVNALLLGDSALYLCASSLRGIDSPLHFGNGTRLTVT.

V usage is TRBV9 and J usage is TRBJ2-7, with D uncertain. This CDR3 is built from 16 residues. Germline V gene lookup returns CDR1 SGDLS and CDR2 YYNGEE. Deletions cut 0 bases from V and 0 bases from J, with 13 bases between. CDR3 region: CASSVDWYSSSYEQYF. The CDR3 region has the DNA TGTGCCAGCAGCGTAGACTGGTATTCAAGCTCCTACGAGCAGTACTTC.

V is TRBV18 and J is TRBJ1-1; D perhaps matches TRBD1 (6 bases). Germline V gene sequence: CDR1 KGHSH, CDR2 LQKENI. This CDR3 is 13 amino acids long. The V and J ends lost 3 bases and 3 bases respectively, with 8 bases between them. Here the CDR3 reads CASSPDRYTEAFF. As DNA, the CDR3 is TGTGCCAGCTCACCGGACAGATACACTGAAGCTTTCTTT.

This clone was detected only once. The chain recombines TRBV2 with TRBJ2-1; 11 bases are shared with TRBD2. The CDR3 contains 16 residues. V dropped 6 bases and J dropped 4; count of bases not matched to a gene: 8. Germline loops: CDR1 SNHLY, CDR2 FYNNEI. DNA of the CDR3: TGTGCCAGCAGCCGCGGGACTAGCGGAGGTTACAATGAGCAGTTCTTC. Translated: CASSRGTSGGYNEQFF.

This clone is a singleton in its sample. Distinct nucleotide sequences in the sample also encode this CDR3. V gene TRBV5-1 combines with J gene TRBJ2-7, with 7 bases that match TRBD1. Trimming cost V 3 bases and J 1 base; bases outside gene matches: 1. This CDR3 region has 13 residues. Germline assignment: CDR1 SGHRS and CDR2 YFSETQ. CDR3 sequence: CASSSGQSYEQYF. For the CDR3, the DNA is TGCGCCAGCAGCTCGGGACAGTCCTACGAGCAGTACTTC.

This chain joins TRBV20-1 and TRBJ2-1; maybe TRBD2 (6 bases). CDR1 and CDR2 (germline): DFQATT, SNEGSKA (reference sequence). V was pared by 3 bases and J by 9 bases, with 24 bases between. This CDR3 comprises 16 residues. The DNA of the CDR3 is TGCAGTGCTAGTAGCGGCGATGCGGGCTCTTTCGTTGAGCAGTTCTTC. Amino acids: CSASSGDAGSFVEQFF.

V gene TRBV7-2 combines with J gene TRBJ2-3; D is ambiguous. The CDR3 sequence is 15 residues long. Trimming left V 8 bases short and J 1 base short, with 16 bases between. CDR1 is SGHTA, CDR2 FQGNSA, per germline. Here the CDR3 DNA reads TGTGCCAGCTCGCGGCCAGCTAGAGGCACAGATACGCAGTATTTT. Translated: CASSRPARGTDTQYF.

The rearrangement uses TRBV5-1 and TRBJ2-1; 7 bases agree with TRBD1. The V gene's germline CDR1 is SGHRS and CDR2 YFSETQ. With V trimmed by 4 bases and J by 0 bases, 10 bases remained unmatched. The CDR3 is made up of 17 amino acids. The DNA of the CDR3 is TGCGCCAGCAGCCATGACAGGGTTCGCAGCTCCTACAATGAGCAGTTCTTC. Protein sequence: CASSHDRVRSSYNEQFF.

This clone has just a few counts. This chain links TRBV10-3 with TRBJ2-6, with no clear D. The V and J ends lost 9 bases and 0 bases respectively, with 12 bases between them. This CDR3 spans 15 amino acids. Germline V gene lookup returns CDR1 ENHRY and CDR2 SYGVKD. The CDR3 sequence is CAISGSSSGANVLTF. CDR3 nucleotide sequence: TGTGCCATATCAGGATCCTCCTCTGGGGCCAACGTCCTGACTTTC.

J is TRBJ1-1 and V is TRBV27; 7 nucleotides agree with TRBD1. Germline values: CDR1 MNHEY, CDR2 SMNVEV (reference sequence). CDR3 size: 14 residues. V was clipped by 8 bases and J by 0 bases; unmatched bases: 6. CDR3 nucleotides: TGTGCCAGCGGACACAGGGGAGTGAACACTGAAGCTTTCTTT. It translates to CASGHRGVNTEAFF.

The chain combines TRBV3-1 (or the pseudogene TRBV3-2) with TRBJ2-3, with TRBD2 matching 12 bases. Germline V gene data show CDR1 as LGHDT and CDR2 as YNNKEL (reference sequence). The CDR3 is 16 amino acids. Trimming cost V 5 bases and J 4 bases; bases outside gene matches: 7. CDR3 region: CASSMLAGGHSDTQYF. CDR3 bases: TGTGCCAGCAGCATGCTAGCGGGGGGGCATTCAGATACGCAGTATTTT.

This CDR3 reads CASSSSAGGVDTQYF. The DNA for the CDR3 is TGTGCCAGCTCATCTTCGGCGGGGGGGGTAGATACGCAGTATTTT. The chain carries TRBV18 and TRBJ2-3, with 9 nucleotides matching TRBD2. Germline values: CDR1 KGHSH, CDR2 LQKENI. V lost 5 bases to trimming and J lost 5 bases; unmatched junction nucleotides: 8. CDR3 length: 15 residues.